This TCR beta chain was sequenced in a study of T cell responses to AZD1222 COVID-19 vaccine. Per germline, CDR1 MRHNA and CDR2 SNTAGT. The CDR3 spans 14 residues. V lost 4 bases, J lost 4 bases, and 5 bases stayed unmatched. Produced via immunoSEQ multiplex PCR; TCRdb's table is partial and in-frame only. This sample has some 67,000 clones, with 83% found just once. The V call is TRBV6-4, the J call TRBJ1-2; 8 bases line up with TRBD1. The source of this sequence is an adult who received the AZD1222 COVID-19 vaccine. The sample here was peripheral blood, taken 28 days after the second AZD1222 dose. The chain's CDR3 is CASSVDREGYGYTF. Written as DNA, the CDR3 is TGTGCCAGCAGTGTGGACAGGGAGGGCTATGGCTACACCTTC.